Below, 8 T cell receptor beta chains from the same sample are listed, as sequenced in a study of CD8 T cells in Susac syndrome. When the RNA was reverse transcribed, random hexamers were used with an input of roughly 0.45 to 1 ug. TCRdb reprocessed the immunoSEQ multiplex PCR reads via MiXCR and lists one record per CDR3 protein. In the table there are under 250,000 distinct CDR3 sequences, about 94% of which are singletons. The sequenced material came from CD4+ T cells from PBMCs. The receptors come from a human donor with Susac syndrome.

The chain has TRBV7-9 and TRBJ2-7; TRBD2 agrees at 10 bases. The germline gives CDR1 SEHNR, CDR2 FQNEAQ (reference sequence). The J segment lost 3 bases and the V segment lost 7 bases, leaving 6 bases of the junction unmatched. The CDR3 is made up of 14 amino acids. Here the CDR3 reads CASKSLAGVYEQYF. The DNA for the CDR3 is TGTGCCAGCAAAAGTCTAGCGGGGGTCTACGAGCAGTACTTC.

The chain uses TRBV20-1 and TRBJ1-5; D remains ambiguous. The CDR3 consists of 13 residues. The germline CDR1 and CDR2 sequences are DFQATT and SNEGSKA (reference sequence). Trimming stripped 3 bases from V and 4 bases from J, with 10 bases between. CDR3 residues: CSARERENQPQHF. DNA for the CDR3: TGCAGTGCTAGGGAACGGGAAAATCAGCCCCAGCATTTT.

This chain links TRBV5-1 with TRBJ2-1, with D perhaps matching TRBD1 (5 bases). V was clipped by 3 bases and J by 3 bases, with 13 bases between them. This CDR3 spans 15 amino acids. CDR1 and CDR2 (germline): SGHRS, YFSETQ. CDR3 bases: TGCGCCAGCAGCTCCCTTCAGGGCCTCTACAATGAGCAGTTCTTC. This sequence encodes CASSSLQGLYNEQFF.

The V and J genes are TRBV6-1 and TRBJ2-7, with D hard to call. The germline CDR1 and CDR2 sequences are MNHNS and SASEGT. V was cut by 3 bases and J by 5 bases, with 11 bases left in between. This CDR3 is 13 amino acids long. The CDR3 DNA is TGTGCCAGCAGTGAGGACGCTCTCCACGAGCAGTACTTC. It translates to CASSEDALHEQYF.

The chain is built from TRBV30 and TRBJ1-1; D might be TRBD1 (6 bases). V gave up 7 bases and J gave up 7 bases, with 19 bases separating them. The CDR3 consists of 13 residues. The V gene's germline CDR1 is GTSNPN and CDR2 SVGIG (reference sequence). CDR3 bases: TGTGCCTCCGTCGGACAGCGAGATATTGAAGCTTTCTTT. Translation: CASVGQRDIEAFF.

This chain connects TRBV20-1 to TRBJ1-1; D unclear. The CDR3 length is 11 residues. Per the germline V gene, CDR1 is DFQATT and CDR2 is SNEGSKA (reference sequence). The CDR3 nucleotides are TGCAGGGTCAACCGGAACACTGAAGCTTTCTTT. Residues: CRVNRNTEAFF.

The chain recombines TRBV5-1 with TRBJ1-2; TRBD1 is a possible D gene (5 bases). The CDR3 loop spans 13 amino acids. The V gene lost 0 bases and the J gene lost 8 bases, with 11 bases spanning the gap. The V gene's germline CDR1 is SGHRS and CDR2 YFSETQ. The CDR3 sequence is CASSLGGAQGYTF. CDR3 in DNA: TGCGCCAGCAGCTTGGGAGGGGCGCAGGGCTACACCTTC. The full variable domain, its missing parts supplied by reference TRBV5-1 and TRBJ1-2, is KAGVTQTPRYLIKTRGQQVTLSCSPISGHRSVSWYQQTPGQGLQFLFEYFSETQRNKGNFPGRFSGRQFSNSRSEMNVSTLELGDSALYLCASSLGGAQGYTFGSGTRLTVV.

The chain joins TRBV3-1 to TRBJ2-2; 7 bases map to TRBD1. The germline V gene has CDR1 LGHDT and CDR2 YNNKEL (reference sequence). V was clipped by 1 base and J by 3 bases; unmatched bases: 2. The CDR3 length is 15 residues. CDR3 in DNA: TGTGCCAGCAGCCAAGCAGGGGGTGACACCGGGGAGCTGTTTTTT. It codes for CASSQAGGDTGELFF.